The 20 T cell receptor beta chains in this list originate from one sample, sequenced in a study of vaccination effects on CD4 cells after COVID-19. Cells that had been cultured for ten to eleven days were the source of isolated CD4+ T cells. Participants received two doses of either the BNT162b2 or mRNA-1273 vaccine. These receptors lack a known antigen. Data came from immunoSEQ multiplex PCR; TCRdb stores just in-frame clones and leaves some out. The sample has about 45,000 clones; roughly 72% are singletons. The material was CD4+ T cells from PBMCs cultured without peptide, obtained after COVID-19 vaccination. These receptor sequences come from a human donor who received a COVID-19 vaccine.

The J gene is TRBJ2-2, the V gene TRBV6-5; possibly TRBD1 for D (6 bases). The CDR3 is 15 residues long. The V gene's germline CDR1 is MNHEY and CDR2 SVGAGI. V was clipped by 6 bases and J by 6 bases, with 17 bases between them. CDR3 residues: CASRAQGVAAGELFF. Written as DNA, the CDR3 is TGTGCCAGCAGAGCACAGGGTGTAGCAGCCGGGGAGCTGTTTTTT.

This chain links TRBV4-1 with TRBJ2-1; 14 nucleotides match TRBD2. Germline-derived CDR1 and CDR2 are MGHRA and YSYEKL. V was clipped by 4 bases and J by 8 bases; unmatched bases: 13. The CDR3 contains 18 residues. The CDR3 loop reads CASSLGLAGVSTRDEQFF. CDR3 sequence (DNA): TGCGCCAGCAGCCTGGGACTAGCGGGAGTATCTACGCGGGATGAGCAGTTCTTC.

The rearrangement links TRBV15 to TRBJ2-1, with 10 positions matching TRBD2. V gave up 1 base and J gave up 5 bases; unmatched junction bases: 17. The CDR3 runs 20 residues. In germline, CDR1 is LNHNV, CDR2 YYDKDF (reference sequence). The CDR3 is CATSRGLSGGARVRHNEQFF. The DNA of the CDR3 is TGTGCCACCAGCAGAGGTTTGAGCGGGGGGGCCCGAGTGAGGCACAATGAGCAGTTCTTC.

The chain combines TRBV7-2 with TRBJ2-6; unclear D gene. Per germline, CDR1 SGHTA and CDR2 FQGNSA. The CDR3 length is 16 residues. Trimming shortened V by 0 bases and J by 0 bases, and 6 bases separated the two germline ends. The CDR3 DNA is TGTGCCAGCAGCTTAGCCACCCACTCTGGGGCCAACGTCCTGACTTTC. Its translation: CASSLATHSGANVLTF.

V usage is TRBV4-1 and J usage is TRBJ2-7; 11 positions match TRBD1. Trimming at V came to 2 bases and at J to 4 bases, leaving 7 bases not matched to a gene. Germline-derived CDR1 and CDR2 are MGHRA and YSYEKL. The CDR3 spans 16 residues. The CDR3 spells CASSQLPGQGDYEQYF. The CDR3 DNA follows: TGCGCCAGCAGCCAACTCCCGGGACAGGGGGATTACGAGCAGTACTTC.

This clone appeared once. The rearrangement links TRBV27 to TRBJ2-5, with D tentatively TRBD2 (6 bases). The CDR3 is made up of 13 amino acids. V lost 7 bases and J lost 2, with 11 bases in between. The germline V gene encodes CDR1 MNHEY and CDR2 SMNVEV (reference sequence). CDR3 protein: CASMTGEQETQYF. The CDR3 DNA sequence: TGTGCCAGCATGACGGGAGAGCAAGAGACCCAGTACTTC.

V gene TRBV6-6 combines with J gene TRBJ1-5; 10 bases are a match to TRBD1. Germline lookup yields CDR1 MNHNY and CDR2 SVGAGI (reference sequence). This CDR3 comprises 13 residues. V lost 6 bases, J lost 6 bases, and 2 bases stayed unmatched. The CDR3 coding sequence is TGTGCCAGCAGCGGGACAGGGGTTCAGCCCCAGCATTTT. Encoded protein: CASSGTGVQPQHF.

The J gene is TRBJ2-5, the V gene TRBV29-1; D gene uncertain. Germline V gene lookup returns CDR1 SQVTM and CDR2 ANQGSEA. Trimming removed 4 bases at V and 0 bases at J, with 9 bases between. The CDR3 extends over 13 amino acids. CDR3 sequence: CSVGSEYQETQYF. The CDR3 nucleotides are TGCAGCGTTGGTTCGGAGTACCAAGAGACCCAGTACTTC.

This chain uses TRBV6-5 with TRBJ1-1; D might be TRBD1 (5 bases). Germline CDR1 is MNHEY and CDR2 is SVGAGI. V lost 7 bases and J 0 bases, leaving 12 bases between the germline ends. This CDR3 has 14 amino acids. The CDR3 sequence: CASTPTGVNTEAFF. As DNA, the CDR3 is TGTGCCAGCACTCCAACGGGGGTGAACACTGAAGCTTTCTTT.

CDR3 DNA sequence: TGTGCCAGCAGCTCGACGAACAGGGCGGCCTACGAGCAGTACTTC. It translates to CASSSTNRAAYEQYF. The chain recombines TRBV7-9 with TRBJ2-7; a weak D match, TRBD1 (6 bases). This CDR3 has 15 amino acids. The ends were cut back, 4 bases at V and 2 bases at J, with 15 bases in the middle. CDR1 SEHNR and CDR2 FQNEAQ come from the germline V gene (reference sequence).

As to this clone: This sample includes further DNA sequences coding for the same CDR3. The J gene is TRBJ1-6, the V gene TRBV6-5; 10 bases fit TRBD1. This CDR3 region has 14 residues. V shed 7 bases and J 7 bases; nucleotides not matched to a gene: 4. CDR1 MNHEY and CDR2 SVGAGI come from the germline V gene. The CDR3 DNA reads TGTGCCAGCACCCCGGGACAGGGGAATTCACCCCTCCACTTT. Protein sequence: CASTPGQGNSPLHF.

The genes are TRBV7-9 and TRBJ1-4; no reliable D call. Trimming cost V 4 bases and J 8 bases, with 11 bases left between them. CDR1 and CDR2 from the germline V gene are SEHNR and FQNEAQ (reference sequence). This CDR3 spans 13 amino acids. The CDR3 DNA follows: TGTGCCAGCAGCTCACCGCTCGGAGAAAAACTGTTTTTT. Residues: CASSSPLGEKLFF.

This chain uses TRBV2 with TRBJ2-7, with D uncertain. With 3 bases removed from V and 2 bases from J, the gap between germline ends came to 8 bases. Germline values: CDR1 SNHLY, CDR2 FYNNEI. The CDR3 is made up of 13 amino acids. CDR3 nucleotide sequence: TGTGCCAGCAGTGATGTGGGGACCTACGAGCAGTACTTC. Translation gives CASSDVGTYEQYF.

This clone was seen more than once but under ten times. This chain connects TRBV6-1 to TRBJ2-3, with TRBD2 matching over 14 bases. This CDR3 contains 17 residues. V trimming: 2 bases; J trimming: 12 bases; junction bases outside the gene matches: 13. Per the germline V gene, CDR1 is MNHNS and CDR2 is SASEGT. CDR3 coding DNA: TGTGCCAGCAGTGAATCTATCCCGACTAGCGGGAGGGCCGCTCAGTATTTT. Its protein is CASSESIPTSGRAAQYF.

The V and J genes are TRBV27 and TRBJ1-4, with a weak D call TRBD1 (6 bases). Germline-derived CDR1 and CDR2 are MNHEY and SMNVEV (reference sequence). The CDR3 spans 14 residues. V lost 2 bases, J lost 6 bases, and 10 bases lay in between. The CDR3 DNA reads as TGTGCCAGCAGTTTAACACAGGGCTATGAAAAACTGTTTTTT. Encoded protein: CASSLTQGYEKLFF.

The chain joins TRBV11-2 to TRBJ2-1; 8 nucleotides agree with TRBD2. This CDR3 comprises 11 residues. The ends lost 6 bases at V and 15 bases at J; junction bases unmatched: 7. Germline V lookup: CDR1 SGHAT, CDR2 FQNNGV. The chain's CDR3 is CASREGTRSFF. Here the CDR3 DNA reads TGTGCCAGCAGGGAAGGGACTAGGTCGTTCTTC.

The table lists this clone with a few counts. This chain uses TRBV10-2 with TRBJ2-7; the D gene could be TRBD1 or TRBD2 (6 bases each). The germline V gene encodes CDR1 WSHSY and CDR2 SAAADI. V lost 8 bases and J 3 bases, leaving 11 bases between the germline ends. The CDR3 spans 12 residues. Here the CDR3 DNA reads TGCGCCAGCGAGGGGGGACGCTACGAGCAGTACTTC. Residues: CASEGGRYEQYF.

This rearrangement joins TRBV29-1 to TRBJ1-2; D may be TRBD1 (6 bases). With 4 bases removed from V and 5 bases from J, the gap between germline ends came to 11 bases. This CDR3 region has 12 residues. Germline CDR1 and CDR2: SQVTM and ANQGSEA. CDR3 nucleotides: TGCAGCGTTGGCGGGGGCCTTTATGGCTACACCTTC. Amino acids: CSVGGGLYGYTF. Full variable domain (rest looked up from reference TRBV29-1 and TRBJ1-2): SAVISQKPSRDICQRGTSLTIQCQVDSQVTMMFWYRQQPGQSLTLIATANQGSEATYESGFVIDKFPISRPNLTFSTLTVSNMSPEDSSIYLCSVGGGLYGYTFGSGTRLTVV.

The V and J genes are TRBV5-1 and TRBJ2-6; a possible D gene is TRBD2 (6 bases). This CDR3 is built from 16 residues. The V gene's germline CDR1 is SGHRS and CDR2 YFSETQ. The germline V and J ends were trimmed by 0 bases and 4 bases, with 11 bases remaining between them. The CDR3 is CASSLVGGSGANVLTF. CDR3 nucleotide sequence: TGCGCCAGCAGCTTGGTCGGGGGATCCGGGGCCAACGTCCTGACTTTC.

Here the CDR3 reads CASSQGRYAEQYF. The CDR3 DNA is TGTGCCAGCAGCCAAGGGCGCTACGCGGAGCAGTACTTC. The chain uses TRBV14 and TRBJ2-7; D remains ambiguous. This CDR3 contains 13 residues. The V and J ends lost 1 base and 7 bases respectively, with 11 bases between them. The germline CDR1 and CDR2 sequences are SGHDN and FVKESK.